This T cell receptor beta chain emerged from a study of cytomegalovirus exposure and HLA in healthy donors. General study points: Based on reports, TCR beta sequences accurately predicted HLA-A and HLA-B alleles for most subjects. In a later analysis, parvovirus B19, influenza, CMV and Epstein-Barr virus appeared linked to several top co-occurrence clusters. CMV serostatus alone was available as immune exposure information.

The PCR employed 60 Vbeta primers together with 13 Jbeta primers. The protocol was immunoSEQ multiplex PCR, while the TCRdb copy is restricted to in-frame clones and leaves out a portion. The listing contains about 170,000 clones. The germline gives CDR1 SGHDT, CDR2 YYEEEE. The germline V and J ends were trimmed by 3 bases and 0 bases, with 19 bases remaining between them. The CDR3 has 17 residues. Note on this clone: Its specificity is not known.

The source is a woman between 18 and 29 years old in good health and CMV-seropositive. The sequenced sample was PBMCs. The rearrangement joins TRBV5-6 to TRBJ2-7; perhaps TRBD2 as D (5 bases). Here the CDR3 reads CASSYAPAGPSSYEQYF. DNA for the CDR3: TGTGCCAGCAGCTACGCCCCTGCGGGTCCTAGCTCCTACGAGCAGTACTTC.